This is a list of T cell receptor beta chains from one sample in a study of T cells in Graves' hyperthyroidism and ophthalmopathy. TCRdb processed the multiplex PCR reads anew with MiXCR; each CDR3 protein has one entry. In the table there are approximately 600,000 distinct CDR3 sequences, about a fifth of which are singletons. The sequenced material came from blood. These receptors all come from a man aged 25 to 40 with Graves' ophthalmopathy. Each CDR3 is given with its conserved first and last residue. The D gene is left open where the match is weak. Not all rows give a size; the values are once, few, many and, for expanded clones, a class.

CDR3: CASSDPGQGSETQYF; DNA: TGTGCCAGCAGTGACCCGGGACAGGGGTCAGAGACCCAGTACTTC; J: TRBJ2-5; length: 15; V: TRBV6-1; D: TRBD1; size: .
CDR3: CASSLPTSGRQDTQYF; DNA: TGTGCCAGCAGCTTGCCGACTAGCGGGAGACAAGATACGCAGTATTTT; J: TRBJ2-3; length: 16; V: TRBV5-4; D: TRBD2; size: few
CDR3: CAWSYLAHEQYF; DNA: TGTGCCTGGAGCTACCTCGCCCACGAGCAGTACTTC; J: TRBJ2-7; length: 12; V: TRBV30; D: .; size: many
CDR3: CASSEGAGNTEAFF; DNA: TGTGCCAGCTCAGAGGGAGCAGGGAACACTGAAGCTTTCTTT; J: TRBJ1-1; length: 14; V: TRBV18; D: .; size: many
CDR3: CASSLVGGVETQYF; DNA: TGTGCCAGCAGCTTGGTGGGTGGTGTTGAGACCCAGTACTTC; J: TRBJ2-5; length: 14; V: TRBV5-6; D: .; size: .
CDR3: CASSVRQGDGYTF; DNA: TGTGCCAGCAGTGTTCGACAGGGAGATGGCTACACCTTC; J: TRBJ1-2; length: 13; V: TRBV25-1; D: TRBD1; size: .
CDR3: CASRLAGTGHAFF; DNA: TGTGCCAGCAGACTAGCCGGGACAGGGCACGCTTTCTTT; J: TRBJ1-1; length: 13; V: TRBV7-9; D: TRBD1; size: few
CDR3: CASSLGLASTYEQYF; DNA: TGTGCCAGCAGCTTAGGACTAGCGAGTACCTACGAGCAGTACTTC; J: TRBJ2-7; length: 15; V: TRBV11-2; D: TRBD2; size: many
CDR3: CSALVGQGNYGYTF; DNA: TGCAGCGCTTTGGTTGGACAGGGTAACTATGGCTACACCTTC; J: TRBJ1-2; length: 14; V: TRBV29-1; D: TRBD1; size: .
CDR3: CASTMDRGQGETQYF; DNA: TGTGCCAGCACCATGGACAGGGGGCAGGGAGAGACCCAGTACTTC; J: TRBJ2-5; length: 15; V: TRBV3-1; D: TRBD1; size: many
CDR3: CASSPLPGEGSPLHF; DNA: TGTGCCAGCTCACCACTGCCAGGAGAAGGGTCACCCCTCCACTTT; J: TRBJ1-6; length: 15; V: TRBV18; D: .; size: few
CDR3: CASSNGETPYNEQFF; DNA: TGTGCCAGTAGCAATGGAGAGACGCCTTACAATGAGCAGTTCTTC; J: TRBJ2-1; length: 15; V: TRBV19; D: .; size: .
CDR3: CASSLEMGSGSYEQYF; DNA: TGTGCCAGCAGCTTAGAGATGGGTAGCGGGAGCTACGAGCAGTACTTC; J: TRBJ2-7; length: 16; V: TRBV11-2; D: TRBD2; size: few
CDR3: CASSLLAGGRGHNEQFF; DNA: TGCGCCAGCAGCTTACTAGCGGGAGGGCGGGGGCACAATGAGCAGTTCTTC; J: TRBJ2-1; length: 17; V: TRBV5-1; D: TRBD2; size: once
CDR3: CASSQVSGVNQPQHF; DNA: TGTGCCAGCAGCCAAGTATCGGGTGTTAATCAGCCCCAGCATTTT; J: TRBJ1-5; length: 15; V: TRBV4-2; D: .; size: .
CDR3: CASSGTDSSYTEQFF; DNA: TGTGCCAGCAGCGGGACTGACAGCTCCTACACTGAGCAGTTCTTC; J: TRBJ2-1; length: 15; V: TRBV6-1; D: .; size: .
CDR3: CASSLTLGGGSLKNEQFF; DNA: TGTGCCAGCAGTTTGACACTCGGGGGCGGGAGCCTCAAGAATGAGCAGTTCTTC; J: TRBJ2-1; length: 18; V: TRBV12-3/TRBV12-4; D: .; size: few
CDR3: CATSREYPSEQYF; DNA: TGTGCCACCAGCAGAGAATATCCGTCGGAGCAGTACTTC; J: TRBJ2-7; length: 13; V: TRBV15; D: .; size: many
CDR3: CASSITLMNTEAFF; DNA: TGTGCCAGTAGTATAACGCTAATGAACACTGAAGCTTTCTTT; J: TRBJ1-1; length: 14; V: TRBV25-1; D: .; size: few
CDR3: CASGLIEGGRGYEQFF; DNA: TGTGCTAGTGGTTTGATCGAAGGCGGGAGAGGCTATGAGCAGTTCTTC; J: TRBJ2-1; length: 16; V: TRBV12-5; D: TRBD2; size: .
CDR3: CSARADSGYTF; DNA: TGCAGTGCTAGAGCGGACAGTGGCTACACCTTC; J: TRBJ1-2; length: 11; V: TRBV20-1; D: .; size: few
CDR3: CSARQGSGDTQYF; DNA: TGCAGTGCTAGGCAGGGGTCGGGGGATACGCAGTATTTT; J: TRBJ2-3; length: 13; V: TRBV20-1; D: .; size: few
CDR3: CAWSVKFNTEAFF; DNA: TGTGCCTGGAGTGTCAAATTTAACACTGAAGCTTTCTTT; J: TRBJ1-1; length: 13; V: TRBV30; D: .; size: few